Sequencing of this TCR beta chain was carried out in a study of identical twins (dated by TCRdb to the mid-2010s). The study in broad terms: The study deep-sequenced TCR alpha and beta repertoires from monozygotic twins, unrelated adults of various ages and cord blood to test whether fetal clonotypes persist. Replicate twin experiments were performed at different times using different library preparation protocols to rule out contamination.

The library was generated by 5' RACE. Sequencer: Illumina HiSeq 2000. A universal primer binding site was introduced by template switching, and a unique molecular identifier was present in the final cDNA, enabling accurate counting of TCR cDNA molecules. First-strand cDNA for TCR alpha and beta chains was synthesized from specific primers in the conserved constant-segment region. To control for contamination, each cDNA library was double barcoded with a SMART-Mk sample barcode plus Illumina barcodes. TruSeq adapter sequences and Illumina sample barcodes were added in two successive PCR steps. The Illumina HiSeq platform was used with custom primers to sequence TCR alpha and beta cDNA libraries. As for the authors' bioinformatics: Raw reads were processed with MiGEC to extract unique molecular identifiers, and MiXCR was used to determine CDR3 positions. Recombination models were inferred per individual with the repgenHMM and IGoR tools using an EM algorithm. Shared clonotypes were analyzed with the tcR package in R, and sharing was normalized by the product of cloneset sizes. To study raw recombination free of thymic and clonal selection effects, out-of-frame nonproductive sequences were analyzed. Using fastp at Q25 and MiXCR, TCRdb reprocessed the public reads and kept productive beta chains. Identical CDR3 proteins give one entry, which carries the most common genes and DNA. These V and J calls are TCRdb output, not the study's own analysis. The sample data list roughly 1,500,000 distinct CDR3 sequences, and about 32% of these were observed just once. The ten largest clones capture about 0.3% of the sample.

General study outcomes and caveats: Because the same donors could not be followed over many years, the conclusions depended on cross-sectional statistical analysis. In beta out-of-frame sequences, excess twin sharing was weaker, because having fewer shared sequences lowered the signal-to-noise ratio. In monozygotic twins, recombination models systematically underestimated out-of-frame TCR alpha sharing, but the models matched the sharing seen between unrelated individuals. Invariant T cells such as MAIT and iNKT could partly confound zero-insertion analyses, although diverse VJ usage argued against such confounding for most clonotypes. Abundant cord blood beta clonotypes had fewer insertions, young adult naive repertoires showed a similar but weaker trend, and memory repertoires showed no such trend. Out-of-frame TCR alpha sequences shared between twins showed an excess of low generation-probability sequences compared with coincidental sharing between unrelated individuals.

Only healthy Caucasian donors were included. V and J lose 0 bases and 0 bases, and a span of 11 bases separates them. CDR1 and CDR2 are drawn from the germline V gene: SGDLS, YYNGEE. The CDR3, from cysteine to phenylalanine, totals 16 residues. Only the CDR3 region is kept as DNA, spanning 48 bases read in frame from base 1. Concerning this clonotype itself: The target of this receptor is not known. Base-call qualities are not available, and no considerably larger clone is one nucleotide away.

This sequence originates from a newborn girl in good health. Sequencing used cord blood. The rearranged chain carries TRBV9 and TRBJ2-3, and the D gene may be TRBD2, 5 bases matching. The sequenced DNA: TGTGCCAGCAGCGTAGGGGTGGGAGCTAGCACAGATACGCAGTATTTT. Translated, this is CASSVGVGASTDTQYF.